This T cell receptor beta chain comes out of a study of CD8+CD57+ T cells in acquired aplastic anemia. Those patients picked for sequencing had displayed CD8+CD57+ cell expansion on flow cytometry. Every patient presented with severe acquired aplastic anemia. The template for TCR beta VDJ and CDR3 sequence profiling was genomic DNA. A single record per CDR3 protein comes from TCRdb applying MiXCR to the reads. The data hold 150,000 to 180,000 distinct CDR3 sequences, with over 50% observed a single time. Germline V gene sequence: CDR1 LNHDA, CDR2 SQIVND (reference sequence). V gave up 6 bases and J gave up 1 base, with 13 bases separating them. The CDR3 is 15 residues long.

The sequencing sample was made of sorted CD4+, CD8+, or CD8+CD57+ T cells (not recorded which) from PBMCs. The chain carries TRBV19 and TRBJ1-5; possible D gene TRBD1, 6 bases. The sequence derives from a human donor with aplastic anemia. The CDR3 sequence is CASREGGLSNQPQHF. In nucleotides, the CDR3 is TGTGCCAGTAGAGAGGGGGGCTTAAGCAATCAGCCCCAGCATTTT.